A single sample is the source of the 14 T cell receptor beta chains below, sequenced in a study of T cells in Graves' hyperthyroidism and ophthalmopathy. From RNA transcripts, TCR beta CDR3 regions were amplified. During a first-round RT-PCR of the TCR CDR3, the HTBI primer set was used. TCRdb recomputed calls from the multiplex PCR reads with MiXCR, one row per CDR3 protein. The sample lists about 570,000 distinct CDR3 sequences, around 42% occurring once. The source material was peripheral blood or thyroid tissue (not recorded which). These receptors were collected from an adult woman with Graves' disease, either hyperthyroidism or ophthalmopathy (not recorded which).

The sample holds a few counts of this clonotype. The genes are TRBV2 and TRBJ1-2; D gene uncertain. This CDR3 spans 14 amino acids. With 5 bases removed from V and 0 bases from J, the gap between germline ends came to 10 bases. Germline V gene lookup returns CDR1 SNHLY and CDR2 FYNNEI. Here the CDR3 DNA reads TGTGCCAGCAGTACGGACCTGGCTAACTATGGCTACACCTTC. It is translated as CASSTDLANYGYTF. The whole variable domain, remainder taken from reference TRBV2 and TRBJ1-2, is EPEVTQTPSHQVTQMGQEVILRCVPISNHLYFYWYRQILGQKVEFLVSFYNNEISEKSEIFDDQFSVERPDGSNFTLKIRSTKLEDSAMYFCASSTDLANYGYTFGSGTRLTVV.

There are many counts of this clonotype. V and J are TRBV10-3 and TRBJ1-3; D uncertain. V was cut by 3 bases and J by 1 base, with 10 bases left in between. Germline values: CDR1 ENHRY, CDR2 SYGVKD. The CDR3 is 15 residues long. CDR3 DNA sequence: TGTGCCATCAGTGACGAGGTTTATTCTGGAAACACCATATATTTT. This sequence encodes CAISDEVYSGNTIYF.

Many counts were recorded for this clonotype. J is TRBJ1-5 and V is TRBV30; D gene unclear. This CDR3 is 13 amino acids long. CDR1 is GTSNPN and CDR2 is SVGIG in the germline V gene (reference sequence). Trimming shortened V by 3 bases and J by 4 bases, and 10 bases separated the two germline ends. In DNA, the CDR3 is TGTGCCTGGAGGAATGACGGTAATCAGCCCCAGCATTTT. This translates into CAWRNDGNQPQHF.

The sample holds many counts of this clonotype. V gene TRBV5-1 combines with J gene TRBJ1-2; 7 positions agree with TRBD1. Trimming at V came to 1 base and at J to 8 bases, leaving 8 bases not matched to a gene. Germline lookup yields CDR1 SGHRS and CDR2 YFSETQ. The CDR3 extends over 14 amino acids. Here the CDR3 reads CASSLQGEGRGYTF. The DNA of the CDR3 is TGCGCCAGCAGCTTGCAGGGGGAAGGAAGGGGCTACACCTTC.

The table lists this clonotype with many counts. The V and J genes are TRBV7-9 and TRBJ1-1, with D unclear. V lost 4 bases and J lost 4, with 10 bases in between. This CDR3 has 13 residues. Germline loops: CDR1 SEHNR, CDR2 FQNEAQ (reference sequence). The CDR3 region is CASSSSGGTEAFF. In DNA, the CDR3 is TGTGCCAGCAGCTCTTCAGGTGGCACTGAAGCTTTCTTT.

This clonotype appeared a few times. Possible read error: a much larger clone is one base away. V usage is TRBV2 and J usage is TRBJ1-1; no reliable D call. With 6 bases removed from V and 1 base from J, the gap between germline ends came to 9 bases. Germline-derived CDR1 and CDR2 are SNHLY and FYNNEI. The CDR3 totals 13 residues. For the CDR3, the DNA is TGTGCCAGCAGGCAAGACAAGAACACTGAAGCTTTCTTT. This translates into CASRQDKNTEAFF.

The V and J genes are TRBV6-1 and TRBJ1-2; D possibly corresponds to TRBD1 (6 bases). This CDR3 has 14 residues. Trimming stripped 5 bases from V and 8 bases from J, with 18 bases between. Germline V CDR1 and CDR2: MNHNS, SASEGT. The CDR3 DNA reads TGTGCCAGCAGTTATACCCGAACCCAGGGGGGCTACACCTTC. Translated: CASSYTRTQGGYTF.

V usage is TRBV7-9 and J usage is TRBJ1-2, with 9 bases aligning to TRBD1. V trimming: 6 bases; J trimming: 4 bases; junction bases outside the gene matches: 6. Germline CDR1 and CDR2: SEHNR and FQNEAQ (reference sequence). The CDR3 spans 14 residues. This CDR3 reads CASRTGTGTYGYTF. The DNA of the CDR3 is TGTGCCAGCAGGACCGGGACAGGGACCTATGGCTACACCTTC.

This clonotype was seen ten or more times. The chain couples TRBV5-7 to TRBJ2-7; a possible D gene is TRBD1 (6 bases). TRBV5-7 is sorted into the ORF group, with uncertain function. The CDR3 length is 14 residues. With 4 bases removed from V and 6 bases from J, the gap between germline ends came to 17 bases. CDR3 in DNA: TGTGCCAGCAGCCAAAACAGGGTGGAGAGCGAGCAGTACTTC. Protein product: CASSQNRVESEQYF.

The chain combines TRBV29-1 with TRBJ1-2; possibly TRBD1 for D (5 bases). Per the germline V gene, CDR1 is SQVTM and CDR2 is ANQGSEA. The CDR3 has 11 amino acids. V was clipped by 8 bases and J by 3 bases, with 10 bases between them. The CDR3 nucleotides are TGCAGCTGGGGGGGAGACTATGGCTACACCTTC. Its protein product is CSWGGDYGYTF.

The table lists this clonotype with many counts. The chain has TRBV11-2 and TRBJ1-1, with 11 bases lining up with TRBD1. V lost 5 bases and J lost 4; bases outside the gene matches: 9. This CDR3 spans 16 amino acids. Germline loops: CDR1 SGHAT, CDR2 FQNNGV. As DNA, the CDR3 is TGTGCCAGCAGCATCCATTGGGGGACAGGGGGCACTGAAGCTTTCTTT. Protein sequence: CASSIHWGTGGTEAFF.

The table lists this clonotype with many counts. The CDR3 region is CASSARRGLETEAFF. The CDR3 nucleotides read TGTGCCAGCAGCGCCCGGAGAGGGCTGGAAACTGAAGCTTTCTTT. The rearrangement uses TRBV11-2 and TRBJ1-1; no clear D gene. The CDR3 has 15 amino acids. Looked up from germline, CDR1 is SGHAT and CDR2 is FQNNGV. Trimming took off 5 bases at V and 5 bases at J, with 18 bases between the two ends.

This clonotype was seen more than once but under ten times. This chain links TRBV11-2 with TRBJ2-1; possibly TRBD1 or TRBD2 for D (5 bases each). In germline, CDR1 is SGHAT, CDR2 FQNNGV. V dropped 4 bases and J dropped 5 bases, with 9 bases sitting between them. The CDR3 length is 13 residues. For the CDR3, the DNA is TGTGCCAGCAGCTCCGGGACCCACAATGAGCAGTTCTTC. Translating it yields CASSSGTHNEQFF.

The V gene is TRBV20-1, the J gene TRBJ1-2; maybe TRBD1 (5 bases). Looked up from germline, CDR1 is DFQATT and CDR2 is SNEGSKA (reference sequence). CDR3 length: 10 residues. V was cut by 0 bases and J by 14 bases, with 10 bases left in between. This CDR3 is CSAREGAETF. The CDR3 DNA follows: TGCAGTGCTAGAGAAGGGGCGGAGACCTTC.